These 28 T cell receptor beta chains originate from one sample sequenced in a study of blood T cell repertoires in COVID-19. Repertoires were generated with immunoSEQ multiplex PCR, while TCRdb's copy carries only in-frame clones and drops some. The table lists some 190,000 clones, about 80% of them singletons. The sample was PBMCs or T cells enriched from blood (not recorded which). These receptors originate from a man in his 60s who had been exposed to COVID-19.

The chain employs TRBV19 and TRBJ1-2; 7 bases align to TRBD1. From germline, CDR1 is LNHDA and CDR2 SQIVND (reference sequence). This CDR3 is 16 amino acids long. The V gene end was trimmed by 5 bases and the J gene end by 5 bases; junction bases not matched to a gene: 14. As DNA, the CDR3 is TGTGCCAGTAGTGCCCTGCGACAGGGCGGGGGGTATGGCTACACCTTC. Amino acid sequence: CASSALRQGGGYGYTF.

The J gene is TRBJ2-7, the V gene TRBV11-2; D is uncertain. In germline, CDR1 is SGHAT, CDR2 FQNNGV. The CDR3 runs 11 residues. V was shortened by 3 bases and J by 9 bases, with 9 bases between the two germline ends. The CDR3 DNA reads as TGTGCCAGCAGCTTCTCGGGTCCGCAGTACTTC. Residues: CASSFSGPQYF.

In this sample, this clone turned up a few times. The CDR3 DNA is TGTGCCAGCAGCTTAGGCCCTAGCGGGAAACTTTCTGGGGCCAACGTCCTGACTTTC. Translating it yields CASSLGPSGKLSGANVLTF. The chain combines TRBV7-2 with TRBJ2-6; 9 bases align to TRBD2. The CDR3 is 19 amino acids. The germline gives CDR1 SGHTA, CDR2 FQGNSA. V trimming: 1 base; J trimming: 1 base; junction bases outside the gene matches: 8.

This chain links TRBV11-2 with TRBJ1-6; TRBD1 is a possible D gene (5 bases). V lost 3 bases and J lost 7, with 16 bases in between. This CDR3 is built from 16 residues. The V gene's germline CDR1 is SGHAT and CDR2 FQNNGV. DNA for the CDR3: TGTGCCAGCAGCTTCGACCGGCATAAGGGGAATTCACCCCTCCACTTT. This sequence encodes CASSFDRHKGNSPLHF.

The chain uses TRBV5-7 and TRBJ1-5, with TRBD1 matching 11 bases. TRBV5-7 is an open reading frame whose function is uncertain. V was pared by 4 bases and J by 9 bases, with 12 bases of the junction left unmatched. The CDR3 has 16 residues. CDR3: CASSTRDRGYKGPQHF. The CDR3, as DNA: TGTGCCAGCAGCACAAGGGACAGGGGGTATAAGGGGCCCCAGCATTTT.

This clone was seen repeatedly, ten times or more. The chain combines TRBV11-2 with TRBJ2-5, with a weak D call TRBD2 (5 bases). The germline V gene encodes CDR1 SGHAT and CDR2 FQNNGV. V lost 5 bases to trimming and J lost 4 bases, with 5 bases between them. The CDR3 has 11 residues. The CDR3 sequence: CASSRGETQYF. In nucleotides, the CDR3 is TGTGCCAGCAGCCGGGGAGAGACCCAGTACTTC.

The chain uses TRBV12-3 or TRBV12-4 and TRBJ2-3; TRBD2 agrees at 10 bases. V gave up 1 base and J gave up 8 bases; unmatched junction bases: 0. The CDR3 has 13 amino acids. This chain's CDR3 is CASSLGTSGTQYF. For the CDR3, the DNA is TGTGCCAGCAGTTTAGGGACTAGCGGTACGCAGTATTTT.

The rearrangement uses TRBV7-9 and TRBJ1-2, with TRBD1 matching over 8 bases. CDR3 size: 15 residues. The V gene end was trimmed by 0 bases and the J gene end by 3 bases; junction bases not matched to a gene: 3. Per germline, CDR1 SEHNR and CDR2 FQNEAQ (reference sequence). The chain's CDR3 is CASSLADRGHYGYTF. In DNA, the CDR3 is TGTGCCAGCAGCTTAGCCGACAGGGGCCACTATGGCTACACCTTC.

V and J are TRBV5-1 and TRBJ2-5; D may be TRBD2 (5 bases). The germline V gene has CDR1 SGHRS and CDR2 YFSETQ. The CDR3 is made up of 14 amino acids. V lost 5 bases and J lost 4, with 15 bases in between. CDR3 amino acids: CASSLTTGRETQYF. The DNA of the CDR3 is TGCGCCAGCAGTTTGACGACGGGGAGAGAGACCCAGTACTTC. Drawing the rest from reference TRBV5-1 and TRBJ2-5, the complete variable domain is KAGVTQTPRYLIKTRGQQVTLSCSPISGHRSVSWYQQTPGQGLQFLFEYFSETQRNKGNFPGRFSGRQFSNSRSEMNVSTLELGDSALYLCASSLTTGRETQYFGPGTRLLVL.

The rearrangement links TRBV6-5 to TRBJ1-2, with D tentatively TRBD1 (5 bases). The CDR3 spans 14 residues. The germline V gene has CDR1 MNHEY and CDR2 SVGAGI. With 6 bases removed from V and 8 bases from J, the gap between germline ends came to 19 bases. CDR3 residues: CASRDAGGWWGYTF. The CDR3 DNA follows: TGTGCCAGCAGAGACGCGGGGGGTTGGTGGGGCTACACCTTC.

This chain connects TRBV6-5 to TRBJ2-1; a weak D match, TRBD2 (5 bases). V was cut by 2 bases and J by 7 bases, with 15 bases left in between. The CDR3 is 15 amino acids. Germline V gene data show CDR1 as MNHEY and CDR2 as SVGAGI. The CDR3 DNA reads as TGTGCCAGCAGTTACGAGGGTCGTAGCGCGAATGAGCAGTTCTTC. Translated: CASSYEGRSANEQFF.

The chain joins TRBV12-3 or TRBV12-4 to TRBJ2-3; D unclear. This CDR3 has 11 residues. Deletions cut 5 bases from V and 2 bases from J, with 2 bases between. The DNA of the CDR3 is TGTGCCAGCAGTCTCACAGATACGCAGTATTTT. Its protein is CASSLTDTQYF.

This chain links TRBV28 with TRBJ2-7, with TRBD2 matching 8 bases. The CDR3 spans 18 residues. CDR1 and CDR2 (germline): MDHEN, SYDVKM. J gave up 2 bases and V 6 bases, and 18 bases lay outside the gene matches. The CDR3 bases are TGTGCCAGCAGCAAACCTTCTAGCGGGCGTTCTCCCCCCTACGAGCAGTACTTC. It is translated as CASSKPSSGRSPPYEQYF.

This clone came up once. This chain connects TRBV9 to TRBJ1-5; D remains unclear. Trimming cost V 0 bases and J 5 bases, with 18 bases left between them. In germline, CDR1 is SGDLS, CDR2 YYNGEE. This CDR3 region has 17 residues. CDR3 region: CASSVGSRARVDQPQHF. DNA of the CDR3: TGTGCCAGCAGCGTAGGGTCTCGTGCGAGGGTAGATCAGCCCCAGCATTTT.

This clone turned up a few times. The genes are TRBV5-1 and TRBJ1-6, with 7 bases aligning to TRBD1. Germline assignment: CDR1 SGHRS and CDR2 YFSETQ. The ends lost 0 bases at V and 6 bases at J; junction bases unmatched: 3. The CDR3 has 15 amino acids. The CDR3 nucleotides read TGCGCCAGCAGCTTGGAGGGGGCACCTAATTCACCCCTCCACTTT. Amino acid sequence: CASSLEGAPNSPLHF.

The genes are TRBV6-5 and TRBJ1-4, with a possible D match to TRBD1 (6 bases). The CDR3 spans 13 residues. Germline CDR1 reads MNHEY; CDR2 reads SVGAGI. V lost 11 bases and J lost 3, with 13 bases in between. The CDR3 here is CAGGGGSNEKLFF. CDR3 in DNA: TGTGCCGGGGGAGGGGGATCTAATGAAAAACTGTTTTTT.

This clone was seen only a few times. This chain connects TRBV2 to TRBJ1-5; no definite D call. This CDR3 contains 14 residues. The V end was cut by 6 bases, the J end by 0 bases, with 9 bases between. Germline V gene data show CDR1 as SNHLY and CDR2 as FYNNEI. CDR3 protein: CASRAPYSNQPQHF. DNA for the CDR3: TGTGCCAGCAGGGCACCTTATAGCAATCAGCCCCAGCATTTT.

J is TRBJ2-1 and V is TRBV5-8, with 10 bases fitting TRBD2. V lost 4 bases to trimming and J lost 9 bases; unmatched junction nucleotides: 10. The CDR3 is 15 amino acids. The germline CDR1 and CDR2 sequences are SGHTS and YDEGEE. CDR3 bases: TGTGCCAGCAGCCCCCGCGTAGCGGGAGGCGGTGAGCAGTTCTTC. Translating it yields CASSPRVAGGGEQFF. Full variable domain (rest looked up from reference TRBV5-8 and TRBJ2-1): EAGVTQSPTHLIKTRGQQATLRCSPISGHTSVYWYQQALGLGLQFLLWYDEGEERNRGNFPPRFSGRQFPNYSSELNVNALELEDSALYLCASSPRVAGGGEQFFGPGTRLTVL.

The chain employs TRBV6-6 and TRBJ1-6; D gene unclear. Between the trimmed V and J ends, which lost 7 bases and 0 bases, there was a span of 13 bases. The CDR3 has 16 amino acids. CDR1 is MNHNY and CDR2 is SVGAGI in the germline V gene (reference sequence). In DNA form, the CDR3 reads TGTGCCAGCACCTCACAGAAACGCTCCTATAATTCACCCCTCCACTTT. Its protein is CASTSQKRSYNSPLHF.

In DNA form, the CDR3 reads TGTGCTAGTGGTTTGGTCCCGGATACGCAGTATTTT. Translating it yields CASGLVPDTQYF. The chain joins TRBV12-5 to TRBJ2-3; D gene ambiguous. The V gene's germline CDR1 is LGHNT and CDR2 FRNRAP. This CDR3 has 12 residues. Deletions cut 0 bases from V and 6 bases from J, with 4 bases between.

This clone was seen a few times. The CDR3 protein is CASSQVSGASNSPLHF. The CDR3 region has the DNA TGTGCCAGCAGCCAAGTAAGCGGGGCCTCTAATTCACCCCTCCACTTT. The chain has TRBV14 and TRBJ1-6, with TRBD1 as a possible D gene (5 bases). This CDR3 is built from 16 residues. Trimming removed 1 base from V and 6 bases from J, with 13 bases in between. The germline CDR1 and CDR2 sequences are SGHDN and FVKESK.

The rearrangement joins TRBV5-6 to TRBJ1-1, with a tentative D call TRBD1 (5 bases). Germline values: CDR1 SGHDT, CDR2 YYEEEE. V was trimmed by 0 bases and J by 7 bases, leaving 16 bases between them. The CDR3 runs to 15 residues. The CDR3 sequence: CASSLDPQGRVEAFF. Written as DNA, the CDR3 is TGTGCCAGCAGCTTGGACCCCCAGGGTAGGGTTGAAGCTTTCTTT.

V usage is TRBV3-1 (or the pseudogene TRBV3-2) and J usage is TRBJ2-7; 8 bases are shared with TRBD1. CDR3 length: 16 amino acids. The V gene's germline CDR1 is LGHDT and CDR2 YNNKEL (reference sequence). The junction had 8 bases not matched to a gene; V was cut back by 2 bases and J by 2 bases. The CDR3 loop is CASSQPGGQGTYEQYF. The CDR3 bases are TGTGCCAGCAGCCAACCCGGCGGACAGGGAACCTACGAGCAGTACTTC.

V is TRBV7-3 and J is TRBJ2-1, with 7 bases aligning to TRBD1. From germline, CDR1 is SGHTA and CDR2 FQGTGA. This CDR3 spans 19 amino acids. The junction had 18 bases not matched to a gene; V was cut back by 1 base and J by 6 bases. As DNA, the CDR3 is TGTGCCAGCAGCTTAATCCGGGACAGAATGTCTAGCTCTGCCAATGAGCAGTTCTTC. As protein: CASSLIRDRMSSSANEQFF.

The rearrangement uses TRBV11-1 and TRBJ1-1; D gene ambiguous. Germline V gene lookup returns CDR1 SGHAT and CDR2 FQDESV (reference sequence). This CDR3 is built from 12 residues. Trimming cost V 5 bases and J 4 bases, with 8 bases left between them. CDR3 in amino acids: CASSPTGTEAFF. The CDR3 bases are TGTGCCAGCAGCCCCACGGGCACTGAAGCTTTCTTT.

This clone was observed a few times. Here the CDR3 DNA reads TGTGCCAGAACGGGCCGGAGGAAGACCCAGTACTTC. This codes for CARTGRRKTQYF. The rearrangement joins TRBV5-3 to TRBJ2-5; the D gene is possibly TRBD2 (5 bases). TRBV5-3 is an ORF, and what it does is uncertain. The CDR3 loop spans 12 amino acids. V lost 6 bases to trimming and J lost 6 bases, with 12 bases between them.

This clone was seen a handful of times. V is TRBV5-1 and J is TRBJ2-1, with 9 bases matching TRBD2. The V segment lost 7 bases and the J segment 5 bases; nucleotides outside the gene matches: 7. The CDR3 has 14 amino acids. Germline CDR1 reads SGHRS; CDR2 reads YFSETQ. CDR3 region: CASGREGLNNEQFF. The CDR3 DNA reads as TGCGCCAGCGGGCGGGAGGGCCTAAACAATGAGCAGTTCTTC. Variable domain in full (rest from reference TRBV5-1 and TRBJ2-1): KAGVTQTPRYLIKTRGQQVTLSCSPISGHRSVSWYQQTPGQGLQFLFEYFSETQRNKGNFPGRFSGRQFSNSRSEMNVSTLELGDSALYLCASGREGLNNEQFFGPGTRLTVL.

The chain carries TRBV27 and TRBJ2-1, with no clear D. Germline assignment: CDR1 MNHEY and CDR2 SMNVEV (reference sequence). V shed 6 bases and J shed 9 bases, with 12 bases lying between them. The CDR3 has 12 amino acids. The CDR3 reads CASRHEVGEQFF. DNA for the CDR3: TGTGCCAGCAGACATGAGGTCGGTGAGCAGTTCTTC.